This TCR beta chain was captured in a study of cytomegalovirus exposure and HLA in healthy donors. Healthy bone marrow donors made up the donor group. In regard to this clone: Its cognate antigen is unknown.

Looked up from germline, CDR1 is SGHAT and CDR2 is FQDESV (reference sequence). The CDR3 length is 13 residues. Trimming left V 5 bases short and J 4 bases short, with 11 bases between. The PCR used 60 Vbeta and 13 Jbeta primers. Sequencing used immunoSEQ multiplex PCR; TCRdb keeps in-frame clones, though not all of them. The top ten clones hold 1% of a sample with 150,000 or so clones, 80% of them seen once. Study conclusions and caveats: Some V segments, TRBV6-2 and TRBV6-3 among them, were indistinguishable and were therefore excluded. A later analysis found TCR association rates differed by HLA locus, highest for DRB1 and lowest for HLA-C.

This chain links TRBV11-1 with TRBJ1-2, with D possibly matching TRBD1 (6 bases). This receptor was obtained from a woman in her forties or fifties in good health and CMV-seropositive. Sequencing was performed on PBMCs. CDR3 bases: TGTGCCAGCAGCACCCGCAGGGGCTATGGCTACACCTTC. Residues: CASSTRRGYGYTF.